A selection of T cell receptor beta chains follows, all from one sample in a study of T cells in Graves' hyperthyroidism and ophthalmopathy. TCRdb analysed the multiplex PCR reads with MiXCR anew, one entry per CDR3 protein. The sample holds some 360,000 distinct CDR3 sequences, approximately 15% seen once. The sample taken for sequencing was blood. The source is a woman aged 60-75 years with Graves' hyperthyroidism. Both conserved end residues are part of each CDR3. Each record gives: clone size, D gene, V gene, J gene, CDR3 protein, CDR3 DNA. D genes are given only for firm matches. Clone size, where shown, is once, few, many, or a class for clones that have expanded.

clone size: many; D gene: NA; V gene: TRBV7-9; J gene: TRBJ2-1; CDR3 protein: CASSLGRLPQSSYNEQFF; CDR3 DNA: TGTGCCAGCAGCTTAGGCCGATTGCCTCAAAGCTCCTACAATGAGCAGTTCTTC
clone size: many; D gene: NA; V gene: TRBV7-9; J gene: TRBJ2-3; CDR3 protein: CASRASWGDTQYF; CDR3 DNA: TGTGCCAGCAGAGCCTCCTGGGGAGATACGCAGTATTTT
clone size: many; D gene: TRBD2; V gene: TRBV11-1; J gene: TRBJ2-3; CDR3 protein: CASSLGGSDPDTQYF; CDR3 DNA: TGTGCCAGCAGCTTGGGCGGGAGTGACCCAGATACGCAGTATTTT
clone size: many; D gene: TRBD1; V gene: TRBV2; J gene: TRBJ1-1; CDR3 protein: CASSGDRGLTEAFF; CDR3 DNA: TGTGCCAGCAGTGGGGACAGGGGGTTGACTGAAGCTTTCTTT
clone size: NA; D gene: TRBD1; V gene: TRBV4-1; J gene: TRBJ1-6; CDR3 protein: CASSLQGNNSPLHF; CDR3 DNA: TGCGCCAGCAGCCTACAGGGGAATAATTCACCCCTCCACTTT
clone size: few; D gene: NA; V gene: TRBV29-1; J gene: TRBJ1-1; CDR3 protein: CSVVVGGNTEAFF; CDR3 DNA: TGCAGCGTTGTGGTCGGGGGGAACACTGAAGCTTTCTTT
clone size: many; D gene: TRBD2; V gene: TRBV7-8; J gene: TRBJ2-5; CDR3 protein: CASSFGAVAGVGETQYF; CDR3 DNA: TGTGCCAGCAGCTTCGGGGCGGTGGCGGGAGTCGGGGAGACCCAGTACTTC
clone size: NA; D gene: NA; V gene: TRBV27; J gene: TRBJ1-6; CDR3 protein: CASAGLGGRYPNSPLHF; CDR3 DNA: TGTGCCAGCGCCGGTTTGGGAGGGAGGTATCCGAATTCACCCCTCCACTTT
clone size: NA; D gene: TRBD2; V gene: TRBV7-9; J gene: TRBJ2-7; CDR3 protein: CASSLSQTSGSGYEQYF; CDR3 DNA: TGTGCCAGCAGCTTATCCCAGACTAGCGGGAGCGGGTACGAGCAGTACTTC
clone size: few; D gene: TRBD1; V gene: TRBV6-1; J gene: TRBJ2-5; CDR3 protein: CASRRDRAQETQYF; CDR3 DNA: TGTGCCAGCAGGAGGGACAGGGCCCAAGAGACCCAGTACTTC
clone size: few; D gene: TRBD1; V gene: TRBV19; J gene: TRBJ1-2; CDR3 protein: CASSPYPGMDRRNYGYTF; CDR3 DNA: TGTGCCAGTAGTCCATACCCGGGGATGGACAGGAGGAACTATGGCTACACCTTC
clone size: many; D gene: NA; V gene: TRBV6-1; J gene: TRBJ1-1; CDR3 protein: CASRLAKGGNTEAFF; CDR3 DNA: TGTGCCAGCAGGCTGGCCAAAGGGGGGAACACTGAAGCTTTCTTT
clone size: few; D gene: NA; V gene: TRBV6-5; J gene: TRBJ2-7; CDR3 protein: CASSYSGETSYEQYF; CDR3 DNA: TGTGCCAGCAGTTACTCGGGAGAGACCTCCTACGAGCAGTACTTC
clone size: few; D gene: NA; V gene: TRBV19; J gene: TRBJ1-2; CDR3 protein: CASSINERPLYGYTF; CDR3 DNA: TGTGCCAGTAGTATCAACGAACGACCCCTCTATGGCTACACCTTC
clone size: many; D gene: NA; V gene: TRBV30; J gene: TRBJ2-3; CDR3 protein: CACTTTGGTDTQYF; CDR3 DNA: TGTGCCTGCACGACGACTGGGGGCACAGATACGCAGTATTTT
clone size: few; D gene: TRBD2; V gene: TRBV5-1; J gene: TRBJ2-5; CDR3 protein: CASSPNPGLEVETQYF; CDR3 DNA: TGCGCCAGCAGCCCTAACCCGGGACTAGAGGTGGAGACCCAGTACTTC
clone size: many; D gene: NA; V gene: TRBV18; J gene: TRBJ2-5; CDR3 protein: CASSPPVAQETQYF; CDR3 DNA: TGTGCCAGCTCACCACCTGTAGCTCAAGAGACCCAGTACTTC
clone size: many; D gene: NA; V gene: TRBV14; J gene: TRBJ2-1; CDR3 protein: CASSLPDRPFEQFF; CDR3 DNA: TGTGCCAGCAGCCTCCCGGACCGTCCCTTTGAGCAGTTCTTC
clone size: many; D gene: NA; V gene: TRBV27; J gene: TRBJ2-7; CDR3 protein: CASSWGGDTVSYEQYF; CDR3 DNA: TGTGCCAGCAGTTGGGGCGGGGACACTGTCTCCTACGAGCAGTACTTC
clone size: NA; D gene: NA; V gene: TRBV25-1; J gene: TRBJ2-7; CDR3 protein: CASSEREQYF; CDR3 DNA: TGTGCCAGCAGTGAAAGGGAGCAGTACTTC
clone size: NA; D gene: TRBD1; V gene: TRBV4-1; J gene: TRBJ2-1; CDR3 protein: CASSHPGTGGYNEQFF; CDR3 DNA: TGCGCCAGCAGCCACCCCGGGACAGGGGGCTACAATGAGCAGTTCTTC
clone size: many; D gene: TRBD2; V gene: TRBV11-2; J gene: TRBJ2-2; CDR3 protein: CASSWTSRGGELFF; CDR3 DNA: TGTGCCAGCAGCTGGACTAGCCGGGGCGGGGAGCTGTTTTTT